These 11 T cell receptor beta chains came from one sample sequenced in a study of Ad26.COV2.S vaccination and SARS-CoV-2 variants. Method: immunoSEQ multiplex PCR; TCRdb's copy keeps in-frame clones and lacks some. Of around 300,000 clones listed, about 89% are singletons. The treatment was: around 19 received Ad26.COV2.S at low or high dose, single or two shots; 5 received placebo; per-sample allocation not given. Collection of the samples took place on day 63 after the first injection of vaccine or placebo. Sample: peripheral blood, taken in a trial of Ad26.COV2.S vaccine versus placebo. All receptors come from a person aged 18-65 years who received the Ad26.COV2.S COVID-19 vaccine or a placebo.

The V call is TRBV5-5, the J call TRBJ2-3; D gene ambiguous. Germline lookup yields CDR1 SGHKS and CDR2 YYEKEE (reference sequence). The V end was cut by 4 bases, the J end by 3 bases, with 12 bases between. The CDR3 spans 14 residues. CDR3: CASSPVRFTDTQYF. CDR3 coding DNA: TGTGCCAGCAGCCCGGTGCGGTTTACAGATACGCAGTATTTT. The full variable domain, completed using reference TRBV5-5 and TRBJ2-3, is DAGVTQSPTHLIKTRGQQVTLRCSPISGHKSVSWYQQVLGQGPQFIFQYYEKEERGRGNFPDRFSARQFPNYSSELNVNALLLGDSALYLCASSPVRFTDTQYFGPGTRLTVL.

The V gene is TRBV12-3 or TRBV12-4, the J gene TRBJ2-3; D gene uncertain. The CDR3 has 12 amino acids. Trimming took 4 bases from V and 5 from J, leaving 7 bases between them. Here the CDR3 reads CASSSSRDTQYF. The CDR3, as DNA: TGTGCCAGCAGTTCCTCGCGAGATACGCAGTATTTT.

J is TRBJ1-6 and V is TRBV18, with D uncertain. V was pared by 2 bases and J by 6 bases, with 5 bases between. Germline V gives CDR1 KGHSH, CDR2 LQKENI. CDR3 length: 13 residues. The CDR3 region has the DNA TGTGCCAGCTCACCATCTCGTAATTCACCCCTCCACTTT. This encodes CASSPSRNSPLHF.

J is TRBJ1-2 and V is TRBV7-9; no clear D. Trimming took 4 bases from V and 8 from J, leaving 8 bases between them. The CDR3 is 11 residues long. Germline V CDR1 and CDR2: SEHNR, FQNEAQ (reference sequence). Here the CDR3 reads CASSSIYGYTF. The CDR3 DNA sequence: TGTGCCAGCAGCTCAATTTACGGCTACACCTTC.

This clone was recorded once. The chain recombines TRBV5-1 with TRBJ1-5; tentative D call: TRBD1 (6 bases). Germline V gene lookup returns CDR1 SGHRS and CDR2 YFSETQ. With 0 bases removed from V and 6 bases from J, the gap between germline ends came to 13 bases. The length of the CDR3 is 15 residues. The CDR3 DNA reads as TGCGCCAGCAGCTTGGATGGGGGGGCGACTCAGCCCCAGCATTTT. This gives the protein CASSLDGGATQPQHF.

The chain links TRBV11-2 to TRBJ2-5; 7 positions agree with TRBD1. Germline CDR1 is SGHAT and CDR2 is FQNNGV. With 2 bases clipped from V and 2 bases from J, the junction kept 5 bases outside the gene matches. The CDR3 is 15 amino acids. CDR3 sequence: CASSLFPGQQETQYF. For the CDR3, the DNA is TGTGCCAGCAGCTTATTCCCGGGACAGCAAGAGACCCAGTACTTC.

This chain links TRBV19 with TRBJ1-5; 9 nucleotides align to TRBD1. J lost 7 bases, V lost 4 bases, and 2 bases had no gene match. In germline, CDR1 is LNHDA, CDR2 SQIVND (reference sequence). CDR3 size: 13 residues. In nucleotides, the CDR3 is TGTGCCAGTAGTACGGGACAGGGACAGCCCCAGCATTTT. This codes for CASSTGQGQPQHF.

This chain joins TRBV7-2 and TRBJ1-5; possibly TRBD1 for D (5 bases). Germline CDR1 is SGHTA and CDR2 is FQGNSA. The CDR3 is 14 residues long. V was pared by 5 bases and J by 4 bases, with 12 bases between. CDR3 sequence: CASSPGAPNQPQHF. The CDR3 DNA reads as TGTGCCAGCAGCCCCGGGGCGCCTAATCAGCCCCAGCATTTT.

The chain is built from TRBV5-1 and TRBJ2-7; the D gene is possibly TRBD2 (5 bases). The CDR3 loop spans 14 amino acids. Germline V gene data show CDR1 as SGHRS and CDR2 as YFSETQ. V lost 0 bases and J 4 bases, leaving 11 bases between the germline ends. CDR3 residues: CASSLGSGEYEQYF. In nucleotides, the CDR3 is TGCGCCAGCAGCTTGGGGTCTGGGGAGTACGAGCAGTACTTC.

This chain connects TRBV12-3 or TRBV12-4 to TRBJ1-6; unclear D gene. The CDR3 sequence is 13 residues long. The V end lost 1 base, the J end lost 10 bases, and 8 bases lay between the germline ends. CDR3 loop: CASSLGERSPLHF. CDR3 sequence (DNA): TGTGCCAGCAGTTTAGGGGAACGATCACCCCTCCACTTT.

This chain connects TRBV28 to TRBJ1-5; D might be TRBD1 (6 bases). Trimming stripped 6 bases from V and 4 bases from J, with 22 bases between. Germline CDR1 and CDR2: MDHEN and SYDVKM. The CDR3 runs 17 residues. CDR3 DNA: TGTGCCAGCAGCGTTACAGGGCTCACCACTTGGAATCAGCCCCAGCATTTT. This sequence encodes CASSVTGLTTWNQPQHF.